This TCR beta chain derives from a study of identical twins' blood T cells. V lost 8 bases and J lost 10; bases outside the gene matches: 6. Germline V gives CDR1 SQVTM, CDR2 ANQGSEA. CDR3 size: 10 residues. TCRdb passed the 5' RACE reads through MiXCR, listing each CDR3 protein once. The sample includes around 380,000 distinct CDR3 sequences, 28% of them seen just once. Study-level findings and limits: Each donor's most abundant TCRbeta clonotypes shared more CDR3 sequences with her twin than unrelated donors.

This clonotype was observed a single time. Its antigen is currently unknown. Likely shared infections and vaccines: all three twin pairs were reared together. The chain uses TRBV29-1 and TRBJ2-3; 7 bases map to TRBD2. This receptor was taken from a woman aged 18 to 55 in good health. The sequencing input was PBMCs. The CDR3 is CSFGLESQYF. In nucleotides, the CDR3 is TGCAGCTTTGGACTAGAATCGCAGTATTTT.